The T cell receptor beta chain described here comes from a study of T cells in pancreatic ductal adenocarcinoma. Study findings and constraints: Comparisons of tumor and blood clonality may show falsely lower tumor diversity. Unique clonotypes were about 8-fold more numerous in blood than in tumor. The resected cohort was biased toward the minority with early-stage disease. Blood clonality (approximately 0.07) did not differ significantly from tumor (about 0.11).

Only in-frame clones appear in the TCRdb table, and some are missing; sequencing was by immunoSEQ multiplex PCR. The table records over 100,000 clones, 90% to 95% of them present only once. Germline V gene lookup returns CDR1 MDHEN and CDR2 SYDVKM. V was pared by 5 bases and J by 4 bases, with 11 bases between. This CDR3 is built from 14 residues. On this clone itself: Its antigen is not identified.

The selected patients with pancreatic ductal adenocarcinoma had surgery but no neoadjuvant therapy. The V and J genes are TRBV28 and TRBJ2-2, with a tentative D call TRBD1 (6 bases). Sequencing was done on a sample of PBMCs. This sequence originates from a human donor with pancreatic ductal adenocarcinoma. The CDR3 protein is CASSRGQPTGELFF. The DNA of the CDR3 is TGTGCCAGCAGTCGCGGACAGCCCACCGGGGAGCTGTTTTTT.